The 17 T cell receptor beta chains presented below share a single source sample, sequenced in a study of blood T cell repertoires in COVID-19. Sequenced by immunoSEQ multiplex PCR; TCRdb stores in-frame clones only, minus some. The table lists 95,000 to 110,000 clones, over 60% of them singletons. Sequencing used peripheral blood. These receptors all come from a man between 65 and 85 years old with acute or convalescent COVID-19.

This chain links TRBV7-6 with TRBJ1-3, with 10 nucleotides matching TRBD1. CDR3 length: 15 amino acids. Looked up from germline, CDR1 is SGHVS and CDR2 is FNYEAQ. With 4 bases clipped from V and 1 base from J, the junction kept 1 base outside the gene matches. The CDR3 DNA follows: TGTGCCAGCAGCTCGGGACAGGGGTCTGGAAACACCATATATTTT. This translates into CASSSGQGSGNTIYF.

This clone was counted a few times. V usage is TRBV6-5 and J usage is TRBJ1-2; D is possibly TRBD1 (5 bases). The CDR3 runs 13 residues. In germline, CDR1 is MNHEY, CDR2 SVGAGI. The V end was cut by 0 bases, the J end by 7 bases, with 9 bases between. The CDR3 here is CASSYSTETGYTF. CDR3 sequence (DNA): TGTGCCAGCAGTTACTCGACAGAAACTGGCTACACCTTC.

This clone has only one observation. This chain uses TRBV28 with TRBJ1-2; no reliable D call. Germline assignment: CDR1 MDHEN and CDR2 SYDVKM. The CDR3 contains 10 residues. The V and J ends lost 8 bases and 2 bases respectively, with 3 bases between them. The CDR3 bases are TGTGCCAGCGGCAACTATGGCTACACCTTC. Protein sequence: CASGNYGYTF.

This sequence joins TRBV25-1 and TRBJ2-7, with D hard to call. There are 9 residues in the CDR3. V lost 8 bases and J 4 bases, leaving 3 bases between the germline ends. CDR1 and CDR2 from the germline V gene are MGHDK and SYGVNS. In nucleotides, the CDR3 is TGTGCCAGCCCTTACGAGCAGTACTTC. Translation gives CASPYEQYF.

This clone has just one count. The gene calls are TRBV11-2 and TRBJ1-6, with 10 nucleotides matching TRBD1. Per the germline V gene, CDR1 is SGHAT and CDR2 is FQNNGV. The CDR3 extends over 15 amino acids. J lost 11 bases, V lost 2 bases, and 6 bases had no gene match. The CDR3 loop is CASSLKTGGATPLHF. CDR3 in DNA: TGTGCCAGCAGCTTAAAGACAGGGGGCGCGACACCCCTCCACTTT.

The V gene is TRBV6-5, the J gene TRBJ1-1; tentative D call: TRBD1 (5 bases). V lost 2 bases to trimming and J lost 1 base, with 11 bases between them. Germline V gene sequence: CDR1 MNHEY, CDR2 SVGAGI. The CDR3 contains 15 residues. The CDR3 loop reads CASSYGGRGNTEAFF. CDR3 sequence (DNA): TGTGCCAGCAGTTACGGTGGGAGGGGGAACACTGAAGCTTTCTTT.

The rearrangement links TRBV6-5 to TRBJ2-3; D ambiguous. The CDR3 totals 12 residues. Trimming shortened V by 2 bases and J by 6 bases, and 6 bases separated the two germline ends. CDR1 and CDR2 (germline): MNHEY, SVGAGI. The CDR3 DNA is TGTGCCAGCAGTTACCACGGGGATACGCAGTATTTT. Its translation: CASSYHGDTQYF.

The chain couples TRBV18 to TRBJ1-1, with 8 positions matching TRBD1. The CDR3 loop spans 14 amino acids. Germline trimming cut 5 bases from V and 4 bases from J; bases unmatched to any gene: 6. The germline V gene encodes CDR1 KGHSH and CDR2 LQKENI. CDR3 nucleotides: TGTGCCAGCTCATCGACAGGGGCGGGCACTGAAGCTTTCTTT. It codes for CASSSTGAGTEAFF.

V gene TRBV7-9 combines with J gene TRBJ2-2; 9 bases map to TRBD1. V shed 5 bases and J 3 bases; nucleotides not matched to a gene: 4. Germline V gene lookup returns CDR1 SEHNR and CDR2 FQNEAQ (reference sequence). The CDR3 length is 15 residues. The CDR3: CASSPTGGDTGELFF. The CDR3 nucleotides are TGTGCCAGCAGCCCCACAGGGGGCGACACCGGGGAGCTGTTTTTT.

The chain combines TRBV5-1 with TRBJ2-5, with no clear D. Germline V gives CDR1 SGHRS, CDR2 YFSETQ. The CDR3 length is 14 residues. With 0 bases removed from V and 2 bases from J, the gap between germline ends came to 8 bases. Written as DNA, the CDR3 is TGCGCCAGCAGCTTGGATGGGCGTCAAGAGACCCAGTACTTC. The encoded protein is CASSLDGRQETQYF.

This clone was detected only a few times. The rearrangement links TRBV5-4 to TRBJ1-6; 7 bases map to TRBD1. This CDR3 is built from 15 residues. Germline CDR1 reads SGHNT; CDR2 reads YYREEE (reference sequence). With V trimmed by 0 bases and J by 9 bases, 6 bases remained unmatched. In DNA, the CDR3 is TGTGCCAGCAGCTTGGCCACAGGGGAGGCTTCACCCCTCCACTTT. This translates into CASSLATGEASPLHF.

The V gene is TRBV29-1, the J gene TRBJ2-3, with TRBD2 identical over 16 bases. Germline values: CDR1 SQVTM, CDR2 ANQGSEA. This CDR3 has 16 residues. The V segment lost 8 bases and the J segment 6 bases; nucleotides outside the gene matches: 11. DNA for the CDR3: TGCAGCCCCCAGGCGGGACTAGCGGGGGGGTCCGATACGCAGTATTTT. It yields the protein CSPQAGLAGGSDTQYF.

This rearrangement joins TRBV9 to TRBJ2-7; the match to TRBD1 covers 9 bases. Germline lookup yields CDR1 SGDLS and CDR2 YYNGEE. The CDR3 loop spans 16 amino acids. The V segment lost 4 bases and the J segment 2 bases; nucleotides outside the gene matches: 10. The CDR3 sequence is CASSPQGARIPYEQYF. The CDR3 region has the DNA TGTGCCAGCAGCCCACAGGGGGCGCGGATTCCCTACGAGCAGTACTTC.

The CDR3 loop reads CASSSLAGGLETQYF. CDR3 DNA: TGCGCCAGCAGCTCACTAGCGGGGGGGCTGGAGACCCAGTACTTC. The chain combines TRBV5-1 with TRBJ2-5; TRBD2 matches 13 bases. Trimming took 3 bases from V and 5 from J; bases not matched to a gene: 4. The germline gives CDR1 SGHRS, CDR2 YFSETQ. This CDR3 comprises 15 residues.

The chain couples TRBV11-2 to TRBJ1-4, with TRBD1 matching 9 bases. This CDR3 spans 16 amino acids. Germline CDR1 and CDR2: SGHAT and FQNNGV. After removal of 1 base from V and 8 bases from J, the junction contained 8 bases not matched to a gene. Written as DNA, the CDR3 is TGTGCCAGCAGCTTAGGGGACAGGGTTTCGGAAGAAAAACTGTTTTTT. Translation: CASSLGDRVSEEKLFF.

J is TRBJ2-7 and V is TRBV15, with D unresolved. Germline CDR1 reads LNHNV; CDR2 reads YYDKDF (reference sequence). V lost 5 bases to trimming and J lost 3 bases, with 20 bases between them. This CDR3 spans 16 amino acids. CDR3 bases: TGTGCCACCAGCGGTGGTCTTCCGGTTGCCGGCTACGAGCAGTACTTC. This gives the protein CATSGGLPVAGYEQYF.

This clone was observed a handful of times. The chain combines TRBV13 with TRBJ2-3; 10 bases align to TRBD2. From germline, CDR1 is PRHDT and CDR2 FYEKMQ (reference sequence). Trimming cost V 5 bases and J 2 bases; bases outside gene matches: 13. This CDR3 has 18 amino acids. CDR3 nucleotide sequence: TGTGCCAGCAGCCCCCCCCAGGCGGGACTAGCGATCACAGATACGCAGTATTTT. Encoded protein: CASSPPQAGLAITDTQYF.